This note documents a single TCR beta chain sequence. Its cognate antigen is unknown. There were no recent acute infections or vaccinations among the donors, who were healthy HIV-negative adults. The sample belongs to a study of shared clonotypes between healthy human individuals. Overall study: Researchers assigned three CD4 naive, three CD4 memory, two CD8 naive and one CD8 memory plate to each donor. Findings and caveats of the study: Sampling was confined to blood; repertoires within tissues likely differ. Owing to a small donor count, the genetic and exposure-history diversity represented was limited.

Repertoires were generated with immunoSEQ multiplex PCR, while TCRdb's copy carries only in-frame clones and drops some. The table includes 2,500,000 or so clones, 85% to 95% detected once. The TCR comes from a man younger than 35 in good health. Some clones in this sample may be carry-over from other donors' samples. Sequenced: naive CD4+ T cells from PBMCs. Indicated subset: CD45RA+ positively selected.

CDR3 amino acids: CASSTKPGHSTDTQYF. As DNA, the CDR3 is TGTGCCAGCAGCACAAAGCCAGGACACAGCACAGATACGCAGTATTTT. The V gene is TRBV21-1, the J gene TRBJ2-3; the table gives TRBD1 as D, unverified against the DNA. TRBV21-1 represents a pseudogene. The CDR3 loop spans 16 amino acids.